The rows below give T cell receptor beta chains drawn from one sample of a study of cytomegalovirus exposure and HLA in healthy donors. The method was immunoSEQ multiplex PCR; TCRdb's version includes in-frame clones alone and lacks a portion of them. Of approximately 300,000 clones listed, 75% to 90% are singletons. Sequencing was carried out using PBMCs. These receptors all come from a girl aged 2 to 9 in good health and CMV-seronegative. CDR3s include the opening cysteine and the closing phenylalanine or tryptophan. Each record gives: D gene, clone size, J gene, V gene, CDR3 DNA, CDR3 protein. The D gene is left open where the match is weak. Expanded clones are given a class, and other clones once, few, many or no size at all.

>TRBD1|.|TRBJ1-1|TRBV29-1
TGCAGCGTTGAAGGACAGGGGAACACTGAAGCTTTCTTT
CSVEGQGNTEAFF
>TRBD1|.|TRBJ1-4|TRBV2
TGTGCCAGCAGCCCGGACAGGGTCTTTGAAAAACTGTTTTTT
CASSPDRVFEKLFF
>TRBD1|.|TRBJ1-5|TRBV23-1
TGCGCCAGCCGCACCGGCTTCGGGACAGGGACTAGCAATCAGCCCCAGCATTTT
CASRTGFGTGTSNQPQHF
>TRBD2|.|TRBJ2-1|TRBV4-1
TGCGCCAGCAGCCAAGATGGTAGCGGGAGGCCCTCCTACAATGAGCAGTTCTTC
CASSQDGSGRPSYNEQFF
>TRBD1|.|TRBJ1-4|TRBV4-1
TGCGCCAGCAGCCCAACCGAGGACAGGGTGAGGGAAAAACTGTTTTTT
CASSPTEDRVREKLFF
>TRBD2|.|TRBJ2-7|TRBV28
TGTGCCAGCAGTCCCATTCGGACTAGCGGGGTCTCCTACGAGCAGTACTTC
CASSPIRTSGVSYEQYF
>TRBD2|.|TRBJ2-1|TRBV4-1
TGCGCCAGCAGCCCGGGACTAGCGGCGCACAATGAGCAGTTCTTC
CASSPGLAAHNEQFF
>TRBD2|.|TRBJ2-3|TRBV5-1
TGCGCCAGCAGCCTGACTAGCGGGACAGATACGCAGTATTTT
CASSLTSGTDTQYF
>.|.|TRBJ1-2|TRBV28
TGTGCCAGCAGTACGACAGTAAACTATGGCTACACCTTC
CASSTTVNYGYTF
>.|few|TRBJ2-7|TRBV5-4
TGTGCCAGCAGCTTGGCCGGGGGACAGCAAGCCTACGAGCAGTACTTC
CASSLAGGQQAYEQYF
>.|.|TRBJ2-5|TRBV7-3
TGTGCCAGCAGCTTATCCGGGACCCAGTACTTC
CASSLSGTQYF
>TRBD2|.|TRBJ2-1|TRBV2
TGTGCCAGCACACTAGCGGGGGGGGACTTGGACAATGAGCAGTTCTTC
CASTLAGGDLDNEQFF
>.|few|TRBJ2-2|TRBV5-1
TGCGCCAGCAGCTTGGCCATGACCGGGGAGCTGTTTTTT
CASSLAMTGELFF
>TRBD1|.|TRBJ1-3|TRBV6-1
TGTGCCAGCAAGGGACAGCCTAGCTCTGGAAACACCATATATTTT
CASKGQPSSGNTIYF
>TRBD2|once|TRBJ2-5|TRBV28
TGTGCCAGCAGTCTAGGAGGTAGCGGGGTGGTTGAGACCCAGTACTTC
CASSLGGSGVVETQYF
>.|.|TRBJ2-3|TRBV27
TGTGCCAGCAGTTCTATTTCCCTATCCGCGCAGTATTTT
CASSSISLSAQYF
>.|once|TRBJ2-7|TRBV5-6
TGTGCCAGCACCTATCCCCCTCGTCACGAGCAGTACTTC
CASTYPPRHEQYF
>TRBD2|.|TRBJ2-7|TRBV7-9
TGTGCCAGCAGCTTAATTAGCGGGTTGTCCTACGAGCAGTACTTC
CASSLISGLSYEQYF
>.|.|TRBJ2-7|TRBV6-5
TGTGCCAGCAGTTACGGCCTCACCTACGAGCAGTACTTC
CASSYGLTYEQYF
>.|.|TRBJ2-1|TRBV28
TGTGCCAGCCTTCGGGGGATCCACAATGAGCAGTTCTTC
CASLRGIHNEQFF
>TRBD2|.|TRBJ2-2|TRBV28
TGTGCCAGCAGTTTGACTAGCGGGAGCTTTGACACCGGGGAGCTGTTTTTT
CASSLTSGSFDTGELFF
>.|.|TRBJ2-1|TRBV10-3
TGTGCCATCAGTGGAGGGCCCTACCACTACAATGAGCAGTTCTTC
CAISGGPYHYNEQFF
>TRBD1|.|TRBJ1-6|TRBV7-9
TGTGCCAGCAGCTTAGGGGACAGTCGAAAAACCCTCCACTTT
CASSLGDSRKTLHF
>.|.|TRBJ1-1|TRBV5-1
TGCGCCAGCAGCTTGCACGGGAACACTGAAGCTTTCTTT
CASSLHGNTEAFF
>.|.|TRBJ2-7|TRBV27
TGTGCCAGCAGTTTAGGTAGCGGCTACGAGCAGTACTTC
CASSLGSGYEQYF
>TRBD2|.|TRBJ2-1|TRBV7-3
TGTGCCAGCAGCTTACTAGGGACTAGCGGGGTGTACAATGAGCAGTTCTTC
CASSLLGTSGVYNEQFF
>TRBD1|.|TRBJ1-1|TRBV7-9
TGTGCCAGCACCCTGACCGGGACAGGGAGAGATCAAGCTTTCTTT
CASTLTGTGRDQAFF
>.|.|TRBJ2-2|TRBV11-2
TGTGCCAGCAGACGTGGGGGGGGCAGGGCCGGGGAGCTGTTTTTT
CASRRGGGRAGELFF
>TRBD1|.|TRBJ1-1|TRBV5-1
TGCGCCAGCAGCCCAGGACAGGGCGGGATCACTGAAGCTTTCTTT
CASSPGQGGITEAFF
>.|.|TRBJ2-7|TRBV27
TGTGCCAGCAGCCCGGAACAGGGCCCCCCAGCTGGGCAGTACTTC
CASSPEQGPPAGQYF
>.|.|TRBJ2-1|TRBV27
TGTGCCAGCACAGGAAGTGGTCCAAATGAGCAGTTCTTC
CASTGSGPNEQFF